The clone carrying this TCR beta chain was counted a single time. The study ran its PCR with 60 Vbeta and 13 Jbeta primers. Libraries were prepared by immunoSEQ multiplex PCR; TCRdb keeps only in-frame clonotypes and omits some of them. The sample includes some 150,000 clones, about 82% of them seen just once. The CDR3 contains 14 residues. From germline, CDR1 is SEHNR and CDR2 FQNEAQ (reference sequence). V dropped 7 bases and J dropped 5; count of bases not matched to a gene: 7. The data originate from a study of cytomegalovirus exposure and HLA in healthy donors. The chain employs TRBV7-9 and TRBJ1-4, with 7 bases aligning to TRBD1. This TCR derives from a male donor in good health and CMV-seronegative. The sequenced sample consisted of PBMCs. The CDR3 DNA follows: TGTGCCAGCACGGAACAGGGGAGGAATGAAAAACTGTTTTTT. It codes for CASTEQGRNEKLFF.